These T cell receptor beta chains were read from a single sample in a study of blood T cell repertoires in COVID-19. Sequenced by immunoSEQ multiplex PCR; TCRdb stores in-frame clones only, minus some. Among 250,000 to 350,000 clones listed, nearly 90% were seen once. Sequencing used PBMCs or T cells enriched from blood (not recorded which). Receptors originate from a woman aged 45-59 years who had been exposed to COVID-19. CDR3s include the opening cysteine and the closing phenylalanine or tryptophan. The D gene is left open where the match is weak. Size is stated for part of the rows, as once, few or many counts, or as a class when the clone is expanded.

>TRBV30|TRBD1|.|TRBJ1-2
CAWSVGGGSRNGYTF
TGTGCCTGGAGTGTAGGAGGGGGCAGTAGGAATGGCTACACCTTC
>TRBV6-5|.|once|TRBJ2-5
CASSFGSQETQYF
TGTGCCAGCAGTTTCGGGAGCCAAGAGACCCAGTACTTC
>TRBV30|.|.|TRBJ1-5
CAWSVRRGNQPQHF
TGTGCCTGGAGTGTCCGACGGGGCAATCAGCCCCAGCATTTT
>TRBV18|TRBD1|.|TRBJ2-3
CASSSIGGPDTQYF
TGTGCCAGCTCATCCATAGGGGGCCCAGATACGCAGTATTTT
>TRBV27|.|.|TRBJ1-2
CASSRTYGEGYTF
TGTGCCAGCAGTCGAACTTACGGGGAAGGCTACACCTTC
>TRBV10-3|.|.|TRBJ2-1
CAISESSSYNEQFF
TGTGCCATCAGTGAGTCGAGCTCCTACAATGAGCAGTTCTTC
>TRBV28|TRBD1|.|TRBJ1-4
CASSRRQGTGEKLFF
TGTGCCAGCAGTCGACGACAGGGGACGGGTGAAAAACTGTTTTTT
>TRBV7-2|.|once|TRBJ2-7
CASSLPGSYEQYF
TGTGCCAGCAGCTTACCAGGTTCCTACGAGCAGTACTTC
>TRBV10-3|TRBD1|once|TRBJ1-2
CAISADRAGYTF
TGTGCCATCAGTGCAGACAGGGCTGGCTACACCTTC
>TRBV15|TRBD1|.|TRBJ2-7
CATSITGVDPYEQYF
TGTGCCACCAGTATCACAGGGGTTGACCCCTACGAGCAGTACTTC
>TRBV7-8|.|.|TRBJ1-2
CASSQGPDFGYTF
TGTGCCAGCAGCCAAGGTCCCGACTTTGGCTACACCTTC
>TRBV29-1|TRBD2|.|TRBJ2-3
CSVDGTSGGITDTQYF
TGCAGCGTTGATGGGACTAGCGGGGGGATCACAGATACGCAGTATTTT
>TRBV28|TRBD1|once|TRBJ1-1
CASSLTGPGNTEAFF
TGTGCCAGCAGCTTGACAGGGCCTGGGAACACTGAAGCTTTCTTT
>TRBV6-5|.|.|TRBJ1-4
CASSYVGEGLNEKLFF
TGTGCCAGCAGTTACGTCGGGGAGGGGTTGAATGAAAAACTGTTTTTT
>TRBV19|TRBD1|.|TRBJ1-5
CASSVGGQVAFNQPQHF
TGTGCCAGTAGTGTCGGGGGACAGGTAGCTTTCAATCAGCCCCAGCATTTT
>TRBV7-9|.|.|TRBJ2-3
CASSLTSGMTDTQYF
TGTGCCAGCAGCTTGACGTCAGGGATGACAGATACGCAGTATTTT
>TRBV30|.|.|TRBJ1-2
CAWAMTVEYGYTF
TGTGCCTGGGCAATGACAGTAGAGTATGGCTACACCTTC
>TRBV28|TRBD1|.|TRBJ2-7
CASSLYAMGQGGYEQYF
TGTGCCAGCAGTTTATACGCCATGGGACAGGGGGGGTACGAGCAGTACTTC
>TRBV5-3|TRBD1|.|TRBJ1-5
CARSAAGTGYNQPQHF
TGTGCCAGAAGCGCAGCCGGGACAGGGTATAATCAGCCCCAGCATTTT
>TRBV1|.|.|TRBJ2-7
CTSSQGLARRVTSYEQYF
TGCACCAGCAGCCAAGGACTAGCCCGGCGCGTGACCTCCTACGAGCAGTACTTC
>TRBV24-1|.|.|TRBJ2-5
CATSDLKAGKTQYF
TGTGCCACCAGTGATTTGAAGGCCGGGAAGACCCAGTACTTC
>TRBV7-9|.|.|TRBJ1-3
CASSFTDWTAESGNTIYF
TGTGCCAGCAGTTTTACCGACTGGACAGCGGAATCTGGAAACACCATATATTTT
>TRBV19|.|.|TRBJ1-4
CASRTGSNEKLFF
TGTGCCAGTAGGACAGGATCCAATGAAAAACTGTTTTTT
>TRBV20-1|.|.|TRBJ1-2
CSASNRVNYGYTF
TGCAGTGCTAGTAATCGGGTTAACTATGGCTACACCTTC
>TRBV3-1/TRBV3-2|TRBD2|.|TRBJ2-2
CASSPLAGGVGELFF
TGTGCCAGCAGCCCACTAGCGGGGGGCGTCGGGGAGCTGTTTTTT
>TRBV11-1|TRBD1|.|TRBJ2-5
CASSFRGGPLQETQYF
TGTGCCAGCAGCTTTAGAGGGGGCCCCTTACAAGAGACCCAGTACTTC
>TRBV29-1|.|.|TRBJ1-2
CSVGVQWGDYGYTF
TGCAGCGTCGGGGTCCAGTGGGGGGACTATGGCTACACCTTC
>TRBV19|TRBD1|.|TRBJ1-1
CASSRGTGITEAFF
TGTGCCAGTAGTAGAGGGACAGGGATCACTGAAGCTTTCTTT
>TRBV7-6|TRBD2|.|TRBJ2-5
CASSARTSGVETQYF
TGTGCCAGCAGCGCGAGGACTAGCGGGGTTGAGACCCAGTACTTC
>TRBV28|.|.|TRBJ1-6
CASSLGHPSLHF
TGTGCCAGCAGTTTGGGACACCCGTCCCTCCACTTT
>TRBV19|TRBD1|.|TRBJ1-4
CASSTTGAPEKLFF
TGTGCCAGTAGTACGACAGGGGCTCCCGAAAAACTGTTTTTT
>TRBV27|TRBD1|.|TRBJ1-6
CASSLSRQGYSPLHF
TGTGCCAGCAGTTTATCCAGACAGGGATATTCACCCCTCCACTTT
>TRBV2|TRBD2|.|TRBJ2-5
CASIAGGQETQYF
TGTGCCAGCATAGCGGGGGGCCAAGAGACCCAGTACTTC
>TRBV20-1|.|.|TRBJ2-3
CSASEAGRSTDTQYF
TGCAGTGCTAGTGAGGCGGGGAGAAGCACAGATACGCAGTATTTT
>TRBV30|.|.|TRBJ2-6
CAWSVSRFSGANVLTF
TGTGCCTGGAGTGTAAGCAGGTTCTCTGGGGCCAACGTCCTGACTTTC
>TRBV7-2|TRBD1|.|TRBJ2-2
CASSPRRFVTGGGSGELFF
TGTGCCAGCAGCCCCCGTCGCTTCGTGACAGGGGGCGGATCCGGGGAGCTGTTTTTT
>TRBV5-6|.|.|TRBJ1-3
CASSFRPTGNTIYF
TGTGCCAGCAGCTTCCGTCCTACTGGAAACACCATATATTTT
>TRBV7-9|.|once|TRBJ1-2
CASSHPAGRLGGYTF
TGTGCCAGCAGCCACCCCGCGGGGCGGTTGGGTGGCTACACCTTC
>TRBV2|TRBD2|.|TRBJ2-7
CASSEALRGGITLRQYF
TGTGCCAGCAGTGAAGCGCTTCGGGGGGGGATTACATTACGTCAGTACTTC
>TRBV27|TRBD1|.|TRBJ1-6
CASSLGQGHNSPLHF
TGTGCCAGCAGTTTGGGACAGGGGCATAATTCACCCCTCCACTTT
>TRBV28|.|.|TRBJ1-2
CASSFRSGVGYTF
TGTGCCAGCAGTTTTAGGTCAGGGGTCGGCTACACCTTC
>TRBV29-1|.|.|TRBJ2-1
CSVEVGPSYNEQFF
TGCAGCGTTGAAGTGGGCCCTTCCTACAATGAGCAGTTCTTC
>TRBV28|.|.|TRBJ2-3
CASSSGTRPDTQYF
TGTGCCAGCAGTTCGGGGACACGGCCGGATACGCAGTATTTT
>TRBV28|.|.|TRBJ2-7
CASSLSRVYEQYF
TGTGCCAGCAGTTTATCGAGGGTCTACGAGCAGTACTTC
>TRBV5-4|.|.|TRBJ1-6
CASSFWERNSPLHF
TGTGCCAGCAGCTTCTGGGAGAGGAATTCACCCCTCCACTTT
>TRBV19|.|.|TRBJ1-6
CASSTSGTPPSPLHF
TGTGCCAGTAGTACGTCCGGGACTCCTCCTTCACCCCTCCACTTT
>TRBV5-1|.|.|TRBJ1-4
CASSLEAGVNEKLFF
TGCGCCAGCAGCTTGGAGGCAGGGGTGAACGAAAAACTGTTTTTT
>TRBV7-9|.|.|TRBJ2-5
CASSPRGAGAQETQYF
TGTGCCAGCAGCCCCCGGGGGGCGGGAGCCCAAGAGACCCAGTACTTC
>TRBV9|.|once|TRBJ2-7
CASSVSVSYEQYF
TGTGCCAGCAGCGTATCAGTCTCCTACGAGCAGTACTTC
>TRBV15|TRBD1|.|TRBJ2-3
CATSKDKNSGQAHSDTQYF
TGTGCCACCAGCAAAGACAAAAACTCAGGACAGGCCCACTCAGATACGCAGTATTTT
>TRBV24-1|.|.|TRBJ1-2
CATRRTGNYGYTF
TGTGCCACCAGAAGAACAGGGAACTATGGCTACACCTTC
>TRBV4-1|TRBD1|.|TRBJ1-5
CASSPEPGDSLGNQPQHF
TGCGCCAGCAGCCCGGAACCGGGGGACAGCCTGGGCAATCAGCCCCAGCATTTT
>TRBV5-1|TRBD2|once|TRBJ2-3
CASSLGLAAKTDTQYF
TGCGCCAGCAGCTTGGGGCTAGCGGCCAAAACAGATACGCAGTATTTT
>TRBV27|.|.|TRBJ2-7
CASSRNPSGTYTYEQYF
TGTGCCAGCAGTCGTAACCCATCCGGGACTTACACCTACGAGCAGTACTTC
>TRBV3-1/TRBV3-2|.|.|TRBJ1-2
CASSQVAGEYGYTF
TGTGCCAGCAGCCAAGTTGCAGGGGAATATGGCTACACCTTC